These 18 T cell receptor beta chains share one sample of origin, sequenced in a study of monozygotic twins with inflammatory bowel disease. From its re-call of the 5' RACE reads, TCRdb lists each CDR3 protein once, without DNA. The sample table includes fewer than 550,000 distinct CDR3 sequences. Specimen: blood. These TCRs come from a human donor with ulcerative colitis or Crohn's disease, or a healthy co-twin of an affected twin (not recorded which).

The chain has TRBV27 and TRBJ1-5; the D call from TCRdb, TRBD1, cannot be confirmed without DNA. The CDR3 has 14 residues. The V gene's germline CDR1 is MNHEY and CDR2 SMNVEV (reference sequence). CDR3 sequence: CASSQGIPNQPQHF.

CDR3: CASSQIVGDEQYF. The V gene is TRBV4-2, the J gene TRBJ2-7; TCRdb picks TRBD1, but there is no DNA to check that call. Germline CDR1 reads LGHNA; CDR2 reads YNFKEQ. The CDR3 runs to 13 residues.

CDR3 in amino acids: CASSFSGRGTYGYTF. This chain joins TRBV12-3 or TRBV12-4 and TRBJ1-2; TCRdb proposes TRBD1, but this gene call is untestable without DNA. This CDR3 is 15 amino acids long.

The genes are TRBV19 and TRBJ2-1; TCRdb calls TRBD2, which cannot be checked without DNA. Germline values: CDR1 LNHDA, CDR2 SQIVND (reference sequence). This CDR3 region has 13 residues. CDR3: CASSTGLYNEQFF.

The chain employs TRBV19 and TRBJ1-5; the TCRdb call, TRBD1, lacks DNA for checking. The CDR3 has 15 residues. The germline V gene encodes CDR1 LNHDA and CDR2 SQIVND (reference sequence). CDR3 loop: CASSYSGQALQPQHF.

The V and J genes are TRBV11-2 and TRBJ2-4; TCRdb calls TRBD1, which cannot be checked without DNA. The CDR3 has 17 amino acids. Germline V lookup: CDR1 SGHAT, CDR2 FQNNGV. This chain's CDR3 is CASSLGGQGRVKNIQYF.

V and J are TRBV9 and TRBJ2-6. The CDR3 consists of 13 residues. CDR1 is SGDLS, CDR2 YYNGEE, per germline. The CDR3 region is CASSVGGANVLTF.

V usage is TRBV7-2 and J usage is TRBJ2-5; TCRdb's D gene call, TRBD2, goes unchecked for lack of DNA. There are 13 residues in the CDR3. From germline, CDR1 is SGHTA and CDR2 FQGNSA. CDR3 loop: CASGAFASGAQYF.

The chain joins TRBV28 to TRBJ2-7; TCRdb lists TRBD2, though no DNA is available to test this call. This CDR3 region has 17 residues. Germline CDR1 and CDR2: MDHEN and SYDVKM. The CDR3 region is CASSLFLPTGSTYEQYF. The whole variable domain, filled in from reference TRBV28 and TRBJ2-7, reads DVKVTQSSRYLVKRTGEKVFLECVQDMDHENMFWYRQDPGLGLRLIYFSYDVKMKEKGDIPEGYSVSREKKERFSLILESASTNQTSMYLCASSLFLPTGSTYEQYFGPGTRLTVT.

This CDR3 is CAGGRGPNYGYTF. This rearrangement joins TRBV2 to TRBJ1-2; with no DNA, the TCRdb D assignment of TRBD1 cannot be verified. Looked up from germline, CDR1 is SNHLY and CDR2 is FYNNEI. The CDR3 is 13 amino acids. The full variable domain, with the rest looked up from reference TRBV2 and TRBJ1-2, is EPEVTQTPSHQVTQMGQEVILRCVPISNHLYFYWYRQILGQKVEFLVSFYNNEISEKSEIFDDQFSVERPDGSNFTLKIRSTKLEDSAMYFCAGGRGPNYGYTFGSGTRLTVV.

This chain joins TRBV18 and TRBJ2-7; as DNA is missing, the TRBD1 call by TCRdb cannot be tested. The CDR3 extends over 15 amino acids. The germline gives CDR1 KGHSH, CDR2 LQKENI. The CDR3 reads CASSPGLQGALEQYF.

The chain has TRBV7-2 and TRBJ1-6; checking the TCRdb D call of TRBD1 is not possible without DNA. The germline gives CDR1 SGHTA, CDR2 FQGNSA. The CDR3 is 15 residues long. This chain's CDR3 is CASSVRTGTNPPLHF.

The CDR3 loop reads CASSGVMFSTDTQYF. The chain combines TRBV2 with TRBJ2-3. The germline CDR1 and CDR2 sequences are SNHLY and FYNNEI. The CDR3 is made up of 15 amino acids.

V gene TRBV11-3 combines with J gene TRBJ2-7. The CDR3 spans 14 residues. The germline gives CDR1 SGHNT, CDR2 YENEEA. The CDR3 here is CASSLGRTSYEQYF.

The rearrangement joins TRBV7-9 to TRBJ1-1; the TRBD1 assignment by TCRdb is unverifiable without DNA. The V gene's germline CDR1 is SEHNR and CDR2 FQNEAQ (reference sequence). The CDR3 has 14 amino acids. CDR3 region: CASSFLQGDTEAFF.

This chain uses TRBV3-1 with TRBJ1-4; as DNA is missing, the TRBD1 call by TCRdb cannot be tested. Per the germline V gene, CDR1 is LGHDT and CDR2 is YNNKEL (reference sequence). This CDR3 comprises 16 residues. CDR3 region: CASSQVFGTWSEKLFF.

The rearrangement uses TRBV6-5 and TRBJ1-1; no DNA is available, so the TRBD1 call from TCRdb remains unchecked. The CDR3 length is 17 residues. Germline V CDR1 and CDR2: MNHEY, SVGAGI. CDR3 sequence reads: CASSYSAGLAMNTEAFF.

The V gene is TRBV7-9, the J gene TRBJ2-6; TCRdb names TRBD1, which stays unverified in the absence of DNA. CDR3 length: 17 amino acids. Germline V lookup: CDR1 SEHNR, CDR2 FQNEAQ (reference sequence). The CDR3 spells CASSLGLAGSGANVLTF.